This TCR beta chain was retrieved from a study of T cells in Graves' hyperthyroidism and ophthalmopathy. General study findings and limits: Among thyroid clonotypes expanded above 0.001, most also appeared in blood.

This clonotype was recorded many times. Its antigen is not identified. Patients aged 18 to 65 had newly diagnosed hyperthyroidism of under 2 months' duration. Diagnoses were made from clinical symptoms, serum measures (thyroxine and TRAb), thyroid ultrasound and orbital computed tomography. There were TCR beta CDR3 regions amplified from RNA transcripts. A first-round RT-PCR of the TCR CDR3 used the HTBI primer set. MiXCR was run by TCRdb on the multiplex PCR reads, yielding one entry per CDR3 protein. The sample lists around 350,000 distinct CDR3 sequences, roughly 14% occurring once. This sequence originates from a woman between 18 and 29 years old with Graves' hyperthyroidism that later progressed to Graves' ophthalmopathy. The sample taken for sequencing was blood.

CDR3: CASAWGSGELFF. DNA of the CDR3: TGTGCTAGTGCCTGGGGTAGCGGGGAGCTGTTTTTT. V and J are TRBV12-5 and TRBJ2-2; no clear D. The CDR3 is made up of 12 amino acids. Germline V lookup: CDR1 LGHNT, CDR2 FRNRAP. Trimming removed 7 bases at V and 7 bases at J, with 10 bases between.